The TCR beta chain described here comes from a study of cytomegalovirus exposure and HLA in healthy donors. Across the study: The same platform as the roughly 630 first-cohort repertoires was used for the roughly 130 validation repertoires, a later analysis reported.

Assay: immunoSEQ multiplex PCR; the TCRdb copy retains only in-frame clones and omits some. The sample holds over 75,000 clones, less than 85% seen once. The CDR3 length is 17 residues. The V end was cut by 0 bases, the J end by 0 bases, with 12 bases between. Germline CDR1 is KGHSH and CDR2 is LQKENI. Regarding this clone: Its antigen is undetermined.

Study-level points and caveats: The TCR clusters that emerged in the first cohort tended, a later analysis found, to co-occur in the 110 or so validation repertoires. There were about 160 TCR beta chains listed as cytomegalovirus-associated.

The material sequenced was PBMCs. The clonotype was recovered from a man between 18 and 29 years old in good health and CMV-seropositive. This sequence joins TRBV18 and TRBJ1-5; D is possibly TRBD1 (5 bases). The DNA for the CDR3 is TGTGCCAGCTCACCACCGGGGGGGATCGGTAGCAATCAGCCCCAGCATTTT. As protein: CASSPPGGIGSNQPQHF.